Listed below are T cell receptor beta chains from one sample, sequenced in a study of Graves' ophthalmopathy and Graves' hyperthyroidism. TCRdb fed the multiplex PCR reads into MiXCR, producing one record per CDR3 protein. Of almost 750,000 distinct CDR3 sequences in the sample, 35% to 50% were seen once. Sequenced: peripheral blood. These TCRs come from an adult man with Graves' ophthalmopathy. The CDR3 runs from the conserved cysteine through the conserved F or W. D genes are given only for firm matches. Some rows mark clone size as missing; the rest say once, few, many or name a class of expanded clone.

NA NA TRBJ1-2 TRBV15 12 CATSREVRVPTF
NA NA TRBJ2-7 TRBV29-1 13 CSVEEGVASEQYF
NA NA TRBJ1-2 TRBV11-2 16 CASTLSGGGVDYGYTF
TRBD2 NA TRBJ2-5 TRBV7-9 15 CASSLIAGGLETQYF
NA once TRBJ2-3 TRBV11-2 16 CASSLSRVTATDTQYF
NA NA TRBJ2-5 TRBV5-8 14 CASHSEGVQETQYF
NA few TRBJ2-7 TRBV10-1 13 CASSESGREEQYF
NA NA TRBJ1-2 TRBV2 12 CAWKEGSSGYTF
NA NA TRBJ2-2 TRBV7-3 13 CASSLDGGGELFF
NA many TRBJ2-5 TRBV7-7 13 CASSLAMGETQYF
NA few TRBJ1-2 TRBV5-1 13 CASSLETENGYTF
NA NA TRBJ2-7 TRBV11-2 15 CASSLVGPRRDEQYF
TRBD1 few TRBJ1-4 TRBV5-5 14 CASSHDRANEKLFF
NA NA TRBJ1-5 TRBV11-2 15 CASSLGWEVGQPQHF
NA NA TRBJ2-7 TRBV25-1 11 CASEGIDEQYF
NA NA TRBJ2-2 TRBV19 13 CASRKDSSGELFF